The T cell receptor (beta chain) under discussion was sequenced for a study of human thymus T cells. Resections from corrective heart surgery provided thymus tissue. Donor material was obtained from healthy Finnish infants undergoing corrective surgery for congenital heart defects. Remarks on this clone: What it binds is unknown.

Germline values: CDR1 MGHRA, CDR2 YSYEKL. The CDR3 is made up of 15 amino acids. V was cut by 0 bases and J by 5 bases, with 13 bases left in between. Study results and limitations: Related research examined unrelated individuals and reported that their thymic repertoires overlapped highly. Among thymic and blood repertoires, usage of V and J genes appeared biased.

TCRdb's table, derived via immunoSEQ multiplex PCR, lists solely in-frame clones and lacks some. The repertoire consists of 65,000 to 90,000 clones, with 85% to 95% occurring once and the leading ten covering around 0.034%. The TCR comes from a girl less than two years old with a congenital heart defect but otherwise immunologically healthy. The sequenced material came from thymus tissue. The V and J genes are TRBV4-1 and TRBJ1-1, with a weak D call TRBD1 (5 bases). CDR3 DNA sequence: TGCGCCAGCAGCCAAGAAAGGGGATGGGGGACTGAAGCTTTCTTT. Its protein product is CASSQERGWGTEAFF.